These 8 T cell receptor beta chains came from one sample sequenced in a study of vaccination effects on CD4 cells after COVID-19. Their antigens remain unidentified. In the ViraFEST assay, antigen-specific CD4+ clonotypes were identified by expansion after peptide-pool stimulation. Investigators separated out CD4+ T cells once around nine days of culture had passed. According to the study, vaccine recipients showed no prior SARS-CoV-2 infection and negative nucleocapsid antibodies. Assay: immunoSEQ multiplex PCR; the TCRdb copy retains only in-frame clones and omits some. This table has around 45,000 clones, roughly 79% appearing once. Material: CD4+ T cells from PBMCs cultured with SARS-CoV-2 spike peptides, obtained before COVID-19 vaccination. Receptors originate from a human donor who received a COVID-19 vaccine.

Comments on this clone: One junction end disagrees with the germline gene, perhaps due to a read error. The chain has TRBV23-1 and TRBJ2-5; D ambiguous. TRBV23-1 is assigned to the ORF class and has an uncertain function. The CDR3 is made up of 15 amino acids. CDR3 sequence reads: CASSKSSRCRETQYF. The CDR3 DNA is TGCGCCAGCAGTAAATCGTCGAGGTGTAGGGAGACCCAGTACTTC.

The chain joins TRBV4-3 to TRBJ1-3, with 7 bases identical to TRBD1. The V and J ends lost 1 base and 1 base, in that order; junction bases with no gene match: 4. The germline CDR1 and CDR2 sequences are LGHNA and YSLEER. The CDR3 consists of 16 residues. The CDR3 DNA reads as TGCGCCAGCAGCCAAGCCGGCAGGGGGTCTGGAAACACCATATATTTT. It specifies CASSQAGRGSGNTIYF.

The V gene is TRBV11-2, the J gene TRBJ1-1; perhaps TRBD1 as D (6 bases). V lost 0 bases to trimming and J lost 1 base, with 12 bases between them. From germline, CDR1 is SGHAT and CDR2 FQNNGV. The CDR3 consists of 16 residues. The DNA for the CDR3 is TGTGCCAGCAGCTTAGAGTGGGGACAAACGAACACTGAAGCTTTCTTT. The encoded protein is CASSLEWGQTNTEAFF.

The chain links TRBV5-1 to TRBJ2-7; no reliable D call. This CDR3 is 14 amino acids long. V lost 4 bases to trimming and J lost 4 bases, with 15 bases between them. Germline V gene lookup returns CDR1 SGHRS and CDR2 YFSETQ. The CDR3 region is CASSLDRRNYEQYV. In DNA, the CDR3 is TGCGCCAGCAGCCTGGACCGAAGGAATTACGAGCAGTACGTC.

The chain has TRBV19 and TRBJ2-5; 7 bases line up with TRBD1. The CDR3 covers 11 residues. Trimming took 5 bases from V and 7 from J; bases not matched to a gene: 1. The germline CDR1 and CDR2 sequences are LNHDA and SQIVND (reference sequence). CDR3 in amino acids: CASSPGGTQYF. The CDR3 DNA follows: TGTGCCAGTAGTCCAGGGGGGACCCAGTACTTC. The full variable domain, its missing parts supplied by reference TRBV19 and TRBJ2-5, is DGGITQSPKYLFRKEGQNVTLSCEQNLNHDAMYWYRQDPGQGLRLIYYSQIVNDFQKGDIAEGYSVSREKKESFPLTVTSAQKNPTAFYLCASSPGGTQYFGPGTRLLVL.

The chain carries TRBV5-4 and TRBJ1-2, with unresolved D. The CDR3 extends over 14 amino acids. Germline loops: CDR1 SGHNT, CDR2 YYREEE (reference sequence). V was trimmed by 0 bases and J by 2 bases, leaving 8 bases between them. The CDR3 reads CASSLAADNYGYTF. The CDR3 DNA sequence: TGTGCCAGCAGCTTGGCGGCGGACAACTATGGCTACACCTTC. Drawing the rest from reference TRBV5-4 and TRBJ1-2, the complete variable domain is ETGVTQSPTHLIKTRGQQVTLRCSSQSGHNTVSWYQQALGQGPQFIFQYYREEENGRGNFPPRFSGLQFPNYSSELNVNALELDDSALYLCASSLAADNYGYTFGSGTRLTVV.

This chain links TRBV7-8 with TRBJ2-2, with TRBD1 as a possible D gene (6 bases). CDR1 is SGHVS, CDR2 FQNEAQ, per germline. The CDR3 runs to 14 residues. The V and J ends lost 3 bases and 7 bases respectively, with 12 bases between them. CDR3 nucleotides: TGTGCCAGCAGCTTTGGACAGACGGGCGGGGAGCTGTTTTTT. This gives the protein CASSFGQTGGELFF.

This clone was counted once. The rearrangement uses TRBV29-1 and TRBJ2-5; 7 bases line up with TRBD1. Trimming cost V 6 bases and J 4 bases; bases outside gene matches: 5. The CDR3 runs to 12 residues. Germline values: CDR1 SQVTM, CDR2 ANQGSEA. The CDR3 DNA follows: TGCAGCGTACAGGGGTCAGGAGAGACCCAGTACTTC. Amino acid sequence: CSVQGSGETQYF.